This TCR beta chain was recorded in a study of T cell responses to AZD1222 COVID-19 vaccine. General study points: A reported finding is that nearly half of spike-specific TCRs target unmutated variant regions.

Sequenced by immunoSEQ multiplex PCR; TCRdb stores in-frame clones only, minus some. Seen here are some 120,000 clones, 80% to 90% observed once, and the top ten hold approximately 5.4%. As regards this clone: As yet, its antigen is unknown.

Specimen: peripheral blood, collected on day 0 of AZD1222 vaccination. This sequence was found in an adult in good health.

The CDR3 DNA follows: TGTGCCAGCAGACCCCTTGGTAGGGGACCTTCGAACACTGAAGCTTTCTTT. Its protein is CASRPLGRGPSNTEAFF. The chain recombines TRBV7-9 with TRBJ1-1; tentatively, D is TRBD1 (5 bases). V lost 6 bases and J 1 base, leaving 21 bases between the germline ends. The CDR3 covers 17 residues. Looked up from germline, CDR1 is SEHNR and CDR2 is FQNEAQ (reference sequence).